The rows below give T cell receptor beta chains drawn from one sample of a study of response to subunit inactivated influenza vaccine. MiXCR, run by TCRdb on the RT-PCR reads, gives a single entry per CDR3 protein. This table holds more than 700,000 distinct CDR3 sequences, less than 25% found once. The specimen comprised PBMCs from blood, sampled 4 to 6 days after vaccination. These TCRs come from a man in his fifties or sixties who received an inactivated influenza vaccine. The CDR3 runs from the conserved cysteine through the conserved F or W. D genes are given only for firm matches. The size entry is marked missing in some rows and otherwise reads once, few, many or a size class.

d_gene: NA; abundance: NA; v_gene: TRBV20-1; j_gene: TRBJ2-2; CDR3nt: TGCAGTGCCGCTGGGGGCAGGTCCACCACCGGGGAGCTGTTTTTT; CDR3aa: CSAAGGRSTTGELFF
d_gene: NA; abundance: NA; v_gene: TRBV7-2; j_gene: TRBJ2-6; CDR3nt: TGTGCCAGCAGCTTAGGAAGGGGGGCTGGGGCCAACGTCCTGACTTTC; CDR3aa: CASSLGRGAGANVLTF
d_gene: NA; abundance: NA; v_gene: TRBV10-3; j_gene: TRBJ1-4; CDR3nt: TGTGCCATCAGTGAGTCGATACTGAATGAAAAACTGTTTTTT; CDR3aa: CAISESILNEKLFF
d_gene: NA; abundance: NA; v_gene: TRBV29-1; j_gene: TRBJ2-1; CDR3nt: TGCAGCGCCCTCCTCTTCGATGAGCAGTTCTTC; CDR3aa: CSALLFDEQFF
d_gene: TRBD1; abundance: NA; v_gene: TRBV6-5; j_gene: TRBJ2-3; CDR3nt: TGTGCCAGCAGTTACGCCGTCGGACAGGGCTCAGGATTGAATACGCAGTATTTT; CDR3aa: CASSYAVGQGSGLNTQYF
d_gene: NA; abundance: NA; v_gene: TRBV20-1; j_gene: TRBJ2-3; CDR3nt: TGCAGTGCCAGCCGGGGGCGGGGCACAGATACGCAGTATTTT; CDR3aa: CSASRGRGTDTQYF
d_gene: TRBD1; abundance: few; v_gene: TRBV6-2/TRBV6-3; j_gene: TRBJ2-2; CDR3nt: TGTGCCAGCAGTTACTCGGGGACAGGAAGGTCCGGGGAGCTGTTTTTT; CDR3aa: CASSYSGTGRSGELFF
d_gene: TRBD2; abundance: NA; v_gene: TRBV14; j_gene: TRBJ2-3; CDR3nt: TGTGCCAGCAGCCAAGGACTAGCGGGAGCGTCGGATACGCAGTATTTT; CDR3aa: CASSQGLAGASDTQYF
d_gene: NA; abundance: NA; v_gene: TRBV28; j_gene: TRBJ2-3; CDR3nt: TGTGCCAGCAGTTTAGGGGCTAGGAGGTCAGATACGCAGTATTTT; CDR3aa: CASSLGARRSDTQYF
d_gene: TRBD2; abundance: many; v_gene: TRBV20-1; j_gene: TRBJ2-3; CDR3nt: TGCAGTGCTAGTACTCTATGGATAGCGGGAGGTGCAGATACGCAGTATTTT; CDR3aa: CSASTLWIAGGADTQYF
d_gene: TRBD1; abundance: NA; v_gene: TRBV20-1; j_gene: TRBJ1-6; CDR3nt: TGCAGTGCTAGGACCGACAGGGGTGATTCACCCCTCCACTTT; CDR3aa: CSARTDRGDSPLHF
d_gene: NA; abundance: NA; v_gene: TRBV20-1; j_gene: TRBJ2-7; CDR3nt: TGCAGTGCTGACTACGGGACATCAACCTACGAGCAGTACTTC; CDR3aa: CSADYGTSTYEQYF
d_gene: NA; abundance: NA; v_gene: TRBV28; j_gene: TRBJ2-3; CDR3nt: TGTGCCAGCAGTGGGACAAGTCCGCAGTATTTT; CDR3aa: CASSGTSPQYF
d_gene: NA; abundance: NA; v_gene: TRBV7-2; j_gene: TRBJ2-4; CDR3nt: TGTGCCAGCAGCCCCGACAGTGTCCTAGCCAAAAACATTCAGTACTTC; CDR3aa: CASSPDSVLAKNIQYF
d_gene: NA; abundance: NA; v_gene: TRBV29-1; j_gene: TRBJ2-1; CDR3nt: TGCAGCGTGGCCGGGACCCCCTGGAATGAGCAGTTCTTC; CDR3aa: CSVAGTPWNEQFF
d_gene: TRBD2; abundance: many; v_gene: TRBV29-1; j_gene: TRBJ2-7; CDR3nt: TGCAGCGCCAACCGTCTTGAAGCGGGAGGGCCCTACGAGCAGTACTTC; CDR3aa: CSANRLEAGGPYEQYF
d_gene: TRBD2; abundance: many; v_gene: TRBV20-1; j_gene: TRBJ2-2; CDR3nt: TGCAGTGCTCGGCGGGGGGCTAACACCGGGGAGCTGTTTTTT; CDR3aa: CSARRGANTGELFF
d_gene: TRBD2; abundance: few; v_gene: TRBV12-3/TRBV12-4; j_gene: TRBJ2-1; CDR3nt: TGTGCCAGCAGTGGGGGACTAGCGGGAGAGACATACAATGAGCAGTTCTTC; CDR3aa: CASSGGLAGETYNEQFF
d_gene: NA; abundance: NA; v_gene: TRBV10-3; j_gene: TRBJ2-6; CDR3nt: TGTGCCATCAGTCCGTCAGCCACTGGGGCCAACGTCCTGACTTTC; CDR3aa: CAISPSATGANVLTF
d_gene: TRBD1; abundance: many; v_gene: TRBV20-1; j_gene: TRBJ2-1; CDR3nt: TGCAGTGTCCTCGGGGGGACAGGGGGCCGGGGAGAGCAGTTCTTC; CDR3aa: CSVLGGTGGRGEQFF
d_gene: NA; abundance: NA; v_gene: TRBV29-1; j_gene: TRBJ2-2; CDR3nt: TGCAGCGTTGAAGGAGACGGACAGAACACCGGGGAGCTGTTTTTT; CDR3aa: CSVEGDGQNTGELFF
d_gene: TRBD1; abundance: few; v_gene: TRBV7-9; j_gene: TRBJ2-7; CDR3nt: TGTGCCAGCAGGTCCCTTGGGACAGGGAGGAACGAGCAGTACTTC; CDR3aa: CASRSLGTGRNEQYF
d_gene: NA; abundance: NA; v_gene: TRBV9; j_gene: TRBJ2-2; CDR3nt: TGTGCCAGCAGCGTAGTTCCCAGCACCGGGGAGCTGTTTTTT; CDR3aa: CASSVVPSTGELFF
d_gene: NA; abundance: NA; v_gene: TRBV3-1; j_gene: TRBJ2-3; CDR3nt: TGTGCCAGCAGCCAATCATTAATGGCGGGACTCACAGATACGCAGTATTTT; CDR3aa: CASSQSLMAGLTDTQYF
d_gene: TRBD2; abundance: few; v_gene: TRBV7-2; j_gene: TRBJ2-7; CDR3nt: TGTGCCAGCAGCTTACTAGCGGGCGTCTACGAGCAGTACTTC; CDR3aa: CASSLLAGVYEQYF
d_gene: NA; abundance: NA; v_gene: TRBV5-6; j_gene: TRBJ1-5; CDR3nt: TGTGCCAGCAGCCGTCGGGGGCACAATCAGCCCCAGCATTTT; CDR3aa: CASSRRGHNQPQHF
d_gene: NA; abundance: few; v_gene: TRBV20-1; j_gene: TRBJ1-2; CDR3nt: TGCAGTGCTAGTCGGAGGGTGGTGGACTATGGCTACACCTTC; CDR3aa: CSASRRVVDYGYTF
d_gene: NA; abundance: NA; v_gene: TRBV20-1; j_gene: TRBJ2-7; CDR3nt: TGCAGTGCTAGTAGCGGTCTTACCTACGAGCAGTACTTC; CDR3aa: CSASSGLTYEQYF
d_gene: NA; abundance: many; v_gene: TRBV12-3/TRBV12-4; j_gene: TRBJ1-6; CDR3nt: TGTGCCAGCAGTTTAAGACAGCATTCACCCCTCCACTTT; CDR3aa: CASSLRQHSPLHF
d_gene: TRBD2; abundance: NA; v_gene: TRBV27; j_gene: TRBJ2-7; CDR3nt: TGTGCCAGCAGTCCACGGACTAGCGGAGATTACGAGCAGTACTTC; CDR3aa: CASSPRTSGDYEQYF